This TCR beta chain is drawn from a study of metastatic and nonmetastatic thyroid tumors. Study background: Repertoire comparison spanned blood and tumor or nodule tissue of malignant and benign thyroid patients.

This clone was observed a few times. The antigen remains unidentified. Relative to the germline gene, one junction end is altered; a read error may explain this. None of the patients had undergone any treatment ahead of thyroid surgery. Methods used by the authors: The study built a papillary thyroid cancer distant-metastasis classifier from CDR3 differences across clinicopathological groups. TCRdb re-processed the PCR reads through MiXCR. These V and J calls rely on TCRdb rather than the paper's analysis. The sample lists about 5,000 clones, roughly 19% occurring once. Study-level results: Malignant thyroid tumors reportedly had TCR beta diversity that was significantly higher than in benign nodules, in blood and tumor.

Germline V gene data show CDR1 as LNHDA and CDR2 as SQIVND (reference sequence). The CDR3 is made up of 16 amino acids. V usage is TRBV19 and J usage is TRBJ2-2; D uncertain. The sequenced sample was adjacent normal tissue. The receptor comes from a male donor with papillary thyroid cancer or a benign thyroid nodule (not recorded which). Some clones in this sample may be carry-over from other donors' samples. The CDR3 protein is CSSTRLSSANTWELFF. In nucleotides, the CDR3 is TGTTCCAGTACCCGGTTGTCCTCAGCGAACACCTGGGAGCTGTTTTTT.